Listed below are T cell receptor beta chains from one sample, sequenced in a study of T-cell memory formation after mild COVID-19. MiXCR was run by TCRdb on the 5' RACE reads, yielding one entry per CDR3 protein. The table includes over 500,000 distinct CDR3 sequences, approximately 15% detected once. The sample comprised PBMCs or a T cell subset sorted from them (not recorded which). All receptors come from an adult woman who had mild COVID-19 (a few samples of this study predate the infection). Cell type and time point are not known. Both conserved end residues are part of each CDR3. A D gene is named only where the DNA matches it firmly. The size of a clone is reported for some rows only, either as once, few or many, or as a class for expanded clones.

clone size	D gene	V gene	J gene	CDR3 protein	CDR3 DNA
.	.	TRBV9	TRBJ1-6	CASSAGGSPLHF	TGTGCCAGCAGCGCGGGAGGTTCACCCCTCCACTTT
few	.	TRBV5-6	TRBJ1-1	CASSLPAASTEAFF	TGTGCCAGCAGCTTACCCGCAGCAAGCACTGAAGCTTTCTTT
few	TRBD2	TRBV4-1	TRBJ2-3	CASSQDKGAGGPTDTQYF	TGCGCCAGCAGCCAAGATAAAGGGGCGGGGGGGCCCACAGATACGCAGTATTTT
.	TRBD2	TRBV4-1	TRBJ2-2	CASSHPAGAGELFF	TGCGCCAGCAGCCACCCGGCGGGGGCCGGGGAGCTGTTTTTT
many	.	TRBV12-3/TRBV12-4	TRBJ2-2	CASSLSVGNTGELFF	TGTGCCAGCAGTTTAAGCGTGGGGAACACCGGGGAGCTGTTTTTT
.	TRBD2	TRBV7-2	TRBJ2-2	CASSSPSGRNTGELFF	TGTGCCAGCAGCTCACCTAGCGGGAGGAACACCGGGGAGCTGTTTTTT
many	TRBD2	TRBV3-1	TRBJ2-7	CASSQGTSGGWEQYF	TGTGCCAGCAGCCAAGGGACTAGCGGGGGATGGGAGCAGTACTTC
few	.	TRBV9	TRBJ1-2	CASSVEGRSHYGYTF	TGTGCCAGCAGCGTAGAGGGACGGTCCCACTATGGCTACACCTTC
.	.	TRBV7-3	TRBJ1-5	CASSPWKDQPQHF	TGTGCCAGCAGCCCCTGGAAGGATCAGCCCCAGCATTTT
.	.	TRBV12-3/TRBV12-4	TRBJ1-2	CASSLSRGGNYGYTF	TGTGCCAGCAGTTTATCGAGGGGAGGGAACTATGGCTACACCTTC
.	.	TRBV19	TRBJ2-2	CASNLAGYTGELFF	TGTGCCAGTAATTTGGCTGGATACACCGGGGAGCTGTTTTTT
.	TRBD1	TRBV7-9	TRBJ2-2	CASRRPGQKNTGELFF	TGTGCCAGCAGACGGCCGGGACAGAAGAACACCGGGGAGCTGTTTTTT
.	TRBD1	TRBV7-3	TRBJ2-3	CASSLSTGGYYDTQYF	TGTGCCAGCAGCTTATCGACAGGGGGTTATTACGATACGCAGTATTTT
.	TRBD1	TRBV12-3/TRBV12-4	TRBJ1-2	CASSSLSGGASGGYTF	TGTGCCAGCAGTTCACTCTCAGGGGGCGCTTCAGGTGGCTACACCTTC
many	TRBD2	TRBV7-2	TRBJ2-2	CASSFSGGAITGELFF	TGTGCCAGCAGCTTTAGCGGGGGGGCTATCACCGGGGAGCTGTTTTTT
few	.	TRBV6-4	TRBJ2-1	CASSDSRTDYNEQFF	TGTGCCAGCAGTGACAGTAGGACAGACTACAATGAGCAGTTCTTC
.	.	TRBV5-1	TRBJ2-7	CASSVQGDVSVQYF	TGCGCCAGCAGCGTACAGGGTGATGTTAGTGTGCAGTACTTC
few	.	TRBV20-1	TRBJ2-7	CSVRPGTTYEQYF	TGCAGTGTTCGCCCCGGGACAACCTACGAGCAGTACTTC
.	TRBD2	TRBV7-9	TRBJ2-7	CASSWGRMGSGKPYEQYF	TGTGCCAGCAGCTGGGGTCGGATGGGGAGCGGGAAGCCCTACGAGCAGTACTTC
few	TRBD1	TRBV7-3	TRBJ2-3	CATAGTGLDTQYF	TGTGCCACAGCGGGGACAGGGCTAGATACGCAGTATTTT
.	.	TRBV29-1	TRBJ2-1	CSVEGSSEQFF	TGCAGCGTTGAAGGAAGCAGTGAGCAGTTCTTC
.	TRBD1	TRBV12-3/TRBV12-4	TRBJ2-1	CASYSGTGANNEQFF	TGTGCCAGTTATTCCGGGACAGGGGCAAACAATGAGCAGTTCTTC
.	TRBD1	TRBV7-2	TRBJ2-3	CASRGAGGLNTQYF	TGTGCCAGCCGAGGTGCAGGGGGCTTGAATACGCAGTATTTT
few	TRBD1	TRBV9	TRBJ1-2	CASSVGGTGSYGYTF	TGTGCCAGCAGCGTAGGAGGGACAGGAAGCTATGGCTACACCTTC
.	.	TRBV2	TRBJ1-4	CASSESEKLFF	TGTGCCAGCAGTGAATCCGAAAAACTGTTTTTT
few	.	TRBV7-9	TRBJ1-1	CASSSQGFHTEAFF	TGTGCCAGCAGCTCCCAGGGTTTTCACACTGAAGCTTTCTTT
.	.	TRBV29-1	TRBJ1-2	CSVSDINYGYTF	TGCAGCGTTTCCGACATCAACTATGGCTACACCTTC
few	TRBD2	TRBV10-3	TRBJ2-7	CAISETGTSLYEQYF	TGTGCCATCAGTGAGACCGGGACTAGCCTCTACGAGCAGTACTTC
.	.	TRBV12-3/TRBV12-4	TRBJ1-3	CASGLGAGNTIYF	TGTGCCAGCGGGCTTGGGGCTGGAAACACCATATATTTT
.	.	TRBV9	TRBJ2-1	CASSAEPSGEQFF	TGTGCCAGCAGCGCCGAACCCTCGGGTGAGCAGTTCTTC
.	TRBD2	TRBV30	TRBJ2-3	CACTLAGGLDTQYF	TGTGCCTGTACTTTAGCGGGGGGGCTAGATACGCAGTATTTT
.	.	TRBV7-8	TRBJ1-1	CASSLTGFRAEAFF	TGTGCCAGCAGCCTAACAGGGTTTAGGGCTGAAGCTTTCTTT
.	.	TRBV20-1	TRBJ1-5	CSASSATGIQPQHF	TGCAGTGCTAGTTCGGCTACTGGAATCCAGCCCCAGCATTTT
.	.	TRBV4-3	TRBJ2-6	CASSQGVQGLGSGANVLTF	TGCGCCAGCAGCCAAGGGGTACAGGGCTTAGGATCTGGGGCCAACGTCCTGACTTTC
few	.	TRBV19	TRBJ2-2	CATRSGGNAGELFF	TGTGCCACCCGGAGCGGAGGGAACGCCGGGGAGCTGTTTTTT
.	TRBD1	TRBV7-9	TRBJ1-4	CASSFWRQGIEKLFF	TGTGCCAGCAGCTTTTGGCGACAGGGAATTGAAAAACTGTTTTTT
few	.	TRBV4-3	TRBJ1-4	CASSQGKAALEKLFF	TGCGCCAGCAGCCAAGGCAAGGCAGCGTTGGAAAAACTGTTTTTT
few	.	TRBV6-6	TRBJ1-4	CASSYRRRGRNEKLFF	TGTGCCAGCAGTTACCGTAGGAGGGGCCGCAATGAAAAACTGTTTTTT
.	.	TRBV5-1	TRBJ2-5	CASSLVGREGETQYF	TGCGCCAGCAGCTTGGTGGGCAGGGAAGGAGAGACCCAGTACTTC
.	.	TRBV6-4	TRBJ2-3	CATSSGVTDTQYF	TGTGCCACCTCATCGGGAGTTACAGATACGCAGTATTTT
.	.	TRBV6-2/TRBV6-3	TRBJ1-5	CASRTSGTASGAQHF	TGTGCCAGCAGGACGTCCGGGACTGCTTCGGGAGCCCAGCATTTT